One sample yielded the 26 T cell receptor beta chains listed below, sequenced in a study of response to subunit inactivated influenza vaccine (dated by TCRdb to the late 2010s). The library was obtained by RT-PCR. The run used an Illumina HiSeq 2500. TCRdb redid the processing of the public reads, applying fastp at Q25 and MiXCR, and retained in-frame beta chains. Each CDR3 protein appears once, grouped with its most common genes and DNA. This sample comprises 550,000 to 800,000 distinct CDR3 sequences, roughly 14% of them detected only once. 11% of the sample is taken by the ten largest. Here the sequenced sample was PBMCs from blood, taken 12 days after vaccination. The receptors come from a man over 45 who received an inactivated influenza vaccine. Donor details come from another sample of the same person, matched by shared clones.

The chain uses TRBV5-1 and TRBJ2-5; 10 bases map to TRBD2. With V trimmed by 0 bases and J by 1 base, 6 bases remained unmatched. Germline V CDR1 and CDR2: SGHRS, YFSETQ. The CDR3 is 17 residues long. The CDR3 loop is CASSLGRSSGGQETQYF. The CDR3, as DNA: TGCGCCAGCAGCTTGGGAAGGTCTAGCGGGGGCCAAGAGACCCAGTACTTC.

The V call is TRBV6-2 or TRBV6-3, the J call TRBJ2-1; D may be TRBD1 (5 bases). The germline V and J ends were trimmed by 0 bases and 3 bases, with 9 bases remaining between them. CDR3 size: 15 residues. Germline V gene data show CDR1 as MNHEY and CDR2 as SVGEGT. CDR3 loop: CASSYSLGVYNEQFF. The CDR3 bases are TGTGCCAGCAGTTACTCCCTAGGGGTCTACAATGAGCAGTTCTTC.

This clonotype was picked up a small number of times. This rearrangement joins TRBV20-1 to TRBJ1-1; D unresolved. The CDR3 length is 13 residues. Germline CDR1 is DFQATT and CDR2 is SNEGSKA (reference sequence). Trimming pared 5 bases from V and 1 base from J, leaving 11 bases between. The CDR3 coding sequence is TGCAGTGCTCGGACCCTTAAGAACACTGAAGCTTTCTTT. As protein: CSARTLKNTEAFF.

In this sample, this clonotype turned up a few times. The V gene is TRBV10-3, the J gene TRBJ2-2, with D perhaps being TRBD1 or TRBD2 (5 bases each). V shed 8 bases and J shed 6 bases, with 10 bases lying between them. The germline V gene has CDR1 ENHRY and CDR2 SYGVKD. The length of the CDR3 is 12 residues. CDR3 in amino acids: CAIRWDAGELFF. The CDR3 DNA is TGTGCCATCCGTTGGGACGCCGGGGAGCTGTTTTTT.

This clonotype has just a few counts. The chain recombines TRBV4-3 with TRBJ2-1; 9 positions agree with TRBD2. CDR1 and CDR2 from the germline V gene are LGHNA and YSLEER. The CDR3 is 15 residues long. The V gene end was trimmed by 0 bases and the J gene end by 7 bases; junction bases not matched to a gene: 4. The DNA for the CDR3 is TGCGCCAGCAGCCAAGATGCGGGAGGGCCGAATGAGCAGTTCTTC. Protein: CASSQDAGGPNEQFF.

The V gene is TRBV29-1, the J gene TRBJ1-2, with 7 bases matching TRBD1. The V and J ends lost 6 bases and 4 bases, in that order; junction bases with no gene match: 14. CDR3 length equals 15 residues. Germline CDR1 is SQVTM and CDR2 is ANQGSEA. CDR3 sequence reads: CSVGLRGPGGYGYTF. CDR3 coding DNA: TGCAGCGTCGGCCTTAGGGGTCCAGGGGGCTATGGCTACACCTTC.

The V gene is TRBV29-1, the J gene TRBJ2-3; 7 nucleotides align to TRBD1. V lost 6 bases and J lost 6; bases outside the gene matches: 12. The CDR3 spans 14 residues. CDR1 is SQVTM, CDR2 ANQGSEA, per germline. The CDR3 loop is CSVVDRPLPDTQYF. The DNA of the CDR3 is TGCAGCGTCGTGGACAGGCCCCTGCCCGATACGCAGTATTTT.

The chain employs TRBV5-1 and TRBJ2-2, with D uncertain. This CDR3 region has 16 residues. Trimming pared 3 bases from V and 7 bases from J, leaving 19 bases between. CDR1 is SGHRS, CDR2 YFSETQ, per germline. The CDR3 nucleotides are TGCGCCAGCAGCTCGGGTCCAGGCATAGGGTACGGGGAGCTGTTTTTT. Protein sequence: CASSSGPGIGYGELFF.

This clonotype was seen a few times. The rearrangement links TRBV27 to TRBJ2-3; D not resolved. The V end lost 5 bases, the J end lost 2 bases, and 8 bases lay between the germline ends. Germline-derived CDR1 and CDR2 are MNHEY and SMNVEV (reference sequence). The CDR3 loop spans 13 amino acids. The CDR3 protein is CASSPQVTDTQYF. DNA of the CDR3: TGTGCCAGCAGTCCGCAAGTCACAGATACGCAGTATTTT.

The CDR3 here is CSAWGQGNEKLFF. The CDR3 DNA reads TGCAGCGCGTGGGGACAGGGGAATGAAAAACTGTTTTTT. This chain connects TRBV29-1 to TRBJ1-4; 10 bases map to TRBD1. Germline values: CDR1 SQVTM, CDR2 ANQGSEA. J was trimmed by 5 bases and V by 7 bases; bases with no gene match: 4. This CDR3 is 13 amino acids long.

This clonotype was seen more than once but under ten times. J is TRBJ2-3 and V is TRBV5-1; no clear D gene. This CDR3 comprises 14 residues. Germline CDR1 SGHRS, CDR2 YFSETQ. V dropped 0 bases and J dropped 4 bases, with 9 bases sitting between them. The CDR3 protein is CASSLAGSPDTQYF. As DNA, the CDR3 is TGCGCCAGCAGCTTGGCGGGTTCCCCAGATACGCAGTATTTT. Supplemented by reference TRBV5-1 and TRBJ2-3, the full variable domain reads KAGVTQTPRYLIKTRGQQVTLSCSPISGHRSVSWYQQTPGQGLQFLFEYFSETQRNKGNFPGRFSGRQFSNSRSEMNVSTLELGDSALYLCASSLAGSPDTQYFGPGTRLTVL.

This clonotype was counted a few times. The chain uses TRBV29-1 and TRBJ2-5; 7 nucleotides agree with TRBD2. The CDR3 sequence is 14 residues long. Germline V lookup: CDR1 SQVTM, CDR2 ANQGSEA. The trim removed 4 bases at V and 4 bases at J, leaving 9 bases unmatched. CDR3 sequence (DNA): TGCAGCGTTGTAAGGGCGGGAGCGCTAGAGACCCAGTACTTC. Translating gives CSVVRAGALETQYF.

This clonotype was observed a handful of times. The genes are TRBV7-2 and TRBJ2-1; a possible D gene is TRBD2 (5 bases). V lost 8 bases and J 4 bases, leaving 18 bases between the germline ends. This CDR3 is 15 amino acids long. In germline, CDR1 is SGHTA, CDR2 FQGNSA. The CDR3 coding sequence is TGTGCCAGCGCCGCCTACGGGAAGAGTTACAATGAGCAGTTCTTC. Its protein product is CASAAYGKSYNEQFF.

This clonotype showed up just a few times. V usage is TRBV7-8 and J usage is TRBJ1-1; the D gene is possibly TRBD1 (5 bases). Germline V gene lookup returns CDR1 SGHVS and CDR2 FQNEAQ. V lost 3 bases and J lost 4, with 18 bases in between. The CDR3 is made up of 16 amino acids. CDR3 loop: CASSFDGRGSSTEAFF. The CDR3 DNA reads as TGTGCCAGCAGCTTCGATGGGCGGGGGAGCAGCACTGAAGCTTTCTTT.

CDR3 nucleotides: TGTGCCAGCAGCCAATTGGGAAGGGGGCTTGGCACTGAAGCTTTCTTT. Translated: CASSQLGRGLGTEAFF. This chain uses TRBV14 with TRBJ1-1; 7 bases match TRBD1. CDR3 size: 16 residues. Germline V gene data show CDR1 as SGHDN and CDR2 as FVKESK. Trimming at V came to 2 bases and at J to 4 bases, leaving 10 bases not matched to a gene. Variable domain in full (rest from reference TRBV14 and TRBJ1-1): EAGVTQFPSHSVIEKGQTVTLRCDPISGHDNLYWYRRVMGKEIKFLLHFVKESKQDESGMPNNRFLAERTGGTYSTLKVQPAELEDSGVYFCASSQLGRGLGTEAFFGQGTRLTVV.

The sample holds a few counts of this clonotype. The chain links TRBV19 to TRBJ1-5; 8 bases are shared with TRBD1. The germline gives CDR1 LNHDA, CDR2 SQIVND (reference sequence). The CDR3 sequence is 13 residues long. Trimming at V came to 5 bases and at J to 7 bases, leaving 4 bases not matched to a gene. In DNA, the CDR3 is TGTGCCAGTAGTCCGACAGGGGAACAGCCCCAGCATTTT. Protein product: CASSPTGEQPQHF.

A few counts support this clonotype. The chain is built from TRBV7-8 and TRBJ2-7, with D perhaps TRBD1 (6 bases). The V end was cut by 5 bases, the J end by 4 bases, with 15 bases between. This CDR3 region has 14 residues. Looked up from germline, CDR1 is SGHVS and CDR2 is FQNEAQ. CDR3 sequence (DNA): TGTGCCAGCAGCGCCACAGGGCCGGGATACGAGCAGTACTTC. Translated: CASSATGPGYEQYF.

This clonotype occurred a few times. V is TRBV9 and J is TRBJ2-2; 7 nucleotides match TRBD2. The trim removed 2 bases at V and 4 bases at J, leaving 5 bases unmatched. The CDR3 consists of 15 residues. Germline loops: CDR1 SGDLS, CDR2 YYNGEE. CDR3 nucleotides: TGTGCCAGCAGCGTGGGGGGGACCTCCACCGGGGAGCTGTTTTTT. It yields the protein CASSVGGTSTGELFF.

This clonotype has only a few counts. The V and J genes are TRBV29-1 and TRBJ2-7, with 12 bases matching TRBD1. The CDR3 length is 13 residues. Germline-derived CDR1 and CDR2 are SQVTM and ANQGSEA. V lost 4 bases and J lost 6; bases outside the gene matches: 4. CDR3 amino acids: CSVARDRGLEQYF. In DNA form, the CDR3 reads TGCAGCGTTGCGCGGGACAGGGGGCTCGAGCAGTACTTC.

This rearrangement joins TRBV12-3 or TRBV12-4 to TRBJ2-1; 7 positions match TRBD2. With V trimmed by 6 bases and J by 2 bases, 13 bases remained unmatched. The CDR3 spans 17 residues. In DNA form, the CDR3 reads TGTGCCAGCAGCCAAAGGCGGCTAGCGGCGACCTACAATGAGCAGTTCTTC. Translation: CASSQRRLAATYNEQFF.

This chain uses TRBV6-2 or TRBV6-3 with TRBJ2-6; 9 bases line up with TRBD1. The CDR3 has 24 residues. Trimming took 0 bases from V and 2 from J; bases not matched to a gene: 23. Germline V gene data show CDR1 as MNHEY and CDR2 as SVGEGT. CDR3 in amino acids: CASSYSLIITGTGPRRAGANVLTF. As DNA, the CDR3 is TGTGCCAGCAGTTACTCACTCATAATTACCGGGACAGGGCCTCGACGGGCTGGGGCCAACGTCCTGACTTTC.

The rearrangement joins TRBV29-1 to TRBJ2-7; 7 bases are shared with TRBD1. CDR1 SQVTM and CDR2 ANQGSEA come from the germline V gene. CDR3 size: 12 residues. V lost 6 bases to trimming and J lost 5 bases; unmatched junction nucleotides: 7. The CDR3 DNA sequence: TGCAGCGTGGGACAGTTACTGGACGAGCAGTACTTC. This translates into CSVGQLLDEQYF.

This clonotype was detected a few times. The J gene is TRBJ2-6, the V gene TRBV10-3; 12 bases are a match to TRBD1. V dropped 10 bases and J dropped 2; count of bases not matched to a gene: 3. Germline lookup yields CDR1 ENHRY and CDR2 SYGVKD. This CDR3 is 15 amino acids long. The CDR3 loop reads CATGQGATGANVLTF. CDR3 coding DNA: TGTGCCACGGGACAGGGGGCCACTGGGGCCAACGTCCTGACTTTC.

This clonotype was found a few times. The chain uses TRBV29-1 and TRBJ2-3; D assignment may be TRBD1 or TRBD2 (5 bases each). This CDR3 comprises 13 residues. CDR1 and CDR2 (germline): SQVTM, ANQGSEA. V gave up 4 bases and J gave up 1 base, with 9 bases separating them. The CDR3 DNA reads as TGCAGCGTTGGTGGGACGGGCACAGATACGCAGTATTTT. It is translated as CSVGGTGTDTQYF.

The CDR3 here is CSARGQGKVGNEKLFF. The CDR3, as DNA: TGCAGTGCTAGAGGGCAGGGGAAGGTGGGCAATGAAAAACTGTTTTTT. The chain links TRBV20-1 to TRBJ1-4; TRBD1 might be the D (6 bases). Deletions cut 1 base from V and 5 bases from J, with 17 bases between. CDR3 length: 16 residues. The germline V gene has CDR1 DFQATT and CDR2 SNEGSKA (reference sequence).

The chain couples TRBV10-3 to TRBJ2-2; 10 bases match TRBD2. The V gene end was trimmed by 3 bases and the J gene end by 1 base; junction bases not matched to a gene: 8. CDR1 ENHRY and CDR2 SYGVKD come from the germline V gene. CDR3 length: 18 residues. The CDR3: CAISDFLAGAMNTGELFF. The CDR3, as DNA: TGTGCCATCAGTGATTTTCTAGCGGGAGCAATGAACACCGGGGAGCTGTTTTTT.